This is a list of T cell receptor beta chains from one sample in a study of response to subunit inactivated influenza vaccine. TCRdb re-called the RT-PCR reads through MiXCR, storing one row per CDR3 protein. The profile shows hundreds of thousands of distinct CDR3 sequences, less than 20% of them singletons. The sequences come from PBMCs from blood, collected 5 days after vaccination. The origin of the receptors is a man over 45 who received an inactivated influenza vaccine. CDR3s include the opening cysteine and the closing phenylalanine or tryptophan. D genes are given only for firm matches. Not all rows give a size; the values are once, few, many and, for expanded clones, a class.

clone_size | j_call | v_call | d_call | cdr3_aa | cdr3_nt
NA | TRBJ2-5 | TRBV11-2 | NA | CASSAQQETQYF | TGTGCCAGCAGCGCACAGCAAGAGACCCAGTACTTC
few | TRBJ2-3 | TRBV24-1 | NA | CATSAMEISGTQFPRDTQYF | TGTGCCACCAGTGCAATGGAGATTTCCGGGACACAATTCCCACGGGATACGCAGTATTTT
few | TRBJ2-1 | TRBV20-1 | NA | CSALGAGDYNEQFF | TGCAGTGCCCTAGGGGCAGGGGACTACAATGAGCAGTTCTTC
NA | TRBJ2-2 | TRBV6-2/TRBV6-3 | TRBD1 | CASSTGTGKGTGELFF | TGTGCCAGCAGTACCGGGACAGGGAAGGGCACCGGGGAGCTGTTTTTT
NA | TRBJ1-4 | TRBV7-9 | NA | CASSLDRRGGEKLFF | TGTGCCAGCAGCTTAGACCGACGGGGAGGTGAAAAACTGTTTTTT
NA | TRBJ2-7 | TRBV20-1 | TRBD1 | CSARGGRGHEQYF | TGCAGTGCTAGAGGGGGAAGGGGGCACGAGCAGTACTTC
NA | TRBJ2-7 | TRBV7-2 | TRBD2 | CASSQAAGDHEQYF | TGTGCCAGCAGCCAGGCGGCGGGGGACCACGAGCAGTACTTC
NA | TRBJ2-2 | TRBV7-9 | TRBD2 | CASSVSGKPTGELFF | TGTGCCAGCAGTGTTAGCGGGAAACCCACCGGGGAGCTGTTTTTT
NA | TRBJ2-1 | TRBV19 | TRBD1 | CASRPGQANNEQFF | TGTGCCAGTAGACCGGGACAGGCTAACAATGAGCAGTTCTTC
NA | TRBJ2-7 | TRBV20-1 | NA | CSANGVTYEQYF | TGCAGTGCTAACGGAGTGACCTACGAGCAGTACTTC
few | TRBJ2-6 | TRBV6-2/TRBV6-3 | NA | CASKTGFAGANVLTF | TGTGCCAGCAAAACCGGGTTTGCTGGGGCCAACGTCCTGACTTTC
few | TRBJ1-5 | TRBV6-1 | NA | CASSADGELTPQHF | TGTGCCAGCAGTGCCGACGGTGAATTAACGCCCCAGCATTTT
many | TRBJ2-5 | TRBV6-5 | TRBD1 | CASSYSDRGYQETQYF | TGTGCCAGCAGTTACTCGGACAGGGGGTACCAAGAGACCCAGTACTTC
NA | TRBJ1-2 | TRBV24-1 | NA | CATSDLTINYGYTF | TGTGCCACCAGTGATTTGACGATCAACTATGGCTACACCTTC
once | TRBJ2-3 | TRBV18 | NA | CASSPRRDTHYF | TGTGCCAGCTCACCCCGCAGAGATACGCATTATTTT
few | TRBJ2-7 | TRBV10-3 | TRBD2 | CAISETSGVEQYF | TGTGCCATCAGTGAGACAAGCGGGGTGGAGCAGTACTTC
many | TRBJ2-1 | TRBV4-3 | NA | CASSQDPPGPLRNEQFF | TGCGCCAGCAGCCAAGACCCACCAGGGCCCCTGAGGAATGAGCAGTTCTTC
NA | TRBJ2-7 | TRBV24-1 | NA | CATSEGAGNEQYF | TGTGCCACCAGTGAAGGGGCTGGGAACGAGCAGTACTTC
few | TRBJ1-1 | TRBV12-3/TRBV12-4 | NA | CASSPTEMNTEAFF | TGTGCCAGCAGTCCCACGGAAATGAACACTGAAGCTTTCTTT
NA | TRBJ2-1 | TRBV7-9 | NA | CASSPTWGHYNEQFF | TGTGCCAGCAGCCCTACTTGGGGGCATTACAATGAGCAGTTCTTC